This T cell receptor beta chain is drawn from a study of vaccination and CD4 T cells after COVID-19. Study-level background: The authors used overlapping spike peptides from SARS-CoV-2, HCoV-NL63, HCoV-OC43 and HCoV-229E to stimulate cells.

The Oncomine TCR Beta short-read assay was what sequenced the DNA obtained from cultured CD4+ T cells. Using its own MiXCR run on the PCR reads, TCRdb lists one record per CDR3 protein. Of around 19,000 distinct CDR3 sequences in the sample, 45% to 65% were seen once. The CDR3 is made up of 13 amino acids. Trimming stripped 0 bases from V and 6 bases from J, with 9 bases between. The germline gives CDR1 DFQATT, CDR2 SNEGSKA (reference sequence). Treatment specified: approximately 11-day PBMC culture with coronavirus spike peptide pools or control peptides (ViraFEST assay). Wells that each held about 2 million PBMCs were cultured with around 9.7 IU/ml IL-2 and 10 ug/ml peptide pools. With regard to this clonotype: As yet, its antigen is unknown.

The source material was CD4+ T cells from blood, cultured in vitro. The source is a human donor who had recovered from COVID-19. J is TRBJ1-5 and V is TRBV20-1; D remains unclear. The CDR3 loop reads CSARDGFIQPQHF. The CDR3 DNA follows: TGCAGTGCTAGAGATGGGTTTATTCAGCCCCAGCATTTT.